The source of this TCR beta chain is a study of T cell changes during pregnancy in multiple sclerosis. Clones were sequenced by immunoSEQ multiplex PCR, and TCRdb holds only the in-frame ones, with some missing. This sample carries tens of thousands of clones, around nine tenths of them seen once, and the ten largest clones take 0.29%. The CDR3 is made up of 15 amino acids. Germline V gene lookup returns CDR1 SGDLS and CDR2 YYNGEE. V lost 4 bases and J lost 7; bases outside the gene matches: 9. Sequenced here: CD4+ T cells from peripheral blood mononuclear cells, sampled in the third trimester of pregnancy. This TCR came from a female donor in good health, enrolled as a control in a pregnancy study. This chain joins TRBV9 and TRBJ2-1; TRBD2 matches 9 bases. CDR3 nucleotide sequence: TGTGCCAGCAGCTCATCCGGGACTAGCATAAATGAGCAGTTCTTC. It codes for CASSSSGTSINEQFF.